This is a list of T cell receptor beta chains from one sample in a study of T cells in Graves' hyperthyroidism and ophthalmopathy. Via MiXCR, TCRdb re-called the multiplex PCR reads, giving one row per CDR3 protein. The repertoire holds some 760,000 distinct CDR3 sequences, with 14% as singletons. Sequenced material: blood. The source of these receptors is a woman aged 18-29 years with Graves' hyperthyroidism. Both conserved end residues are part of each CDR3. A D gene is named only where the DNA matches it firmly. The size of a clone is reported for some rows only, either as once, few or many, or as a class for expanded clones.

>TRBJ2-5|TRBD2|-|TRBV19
CASSTGLVETQYF
TGTGCCAGTAGTACGGGACTAGTGGAGACCCAGTACTTC
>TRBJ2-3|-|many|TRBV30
CAWSGAENTQYF
TGTGCCTGGAGCGGAGCGGAAAATACGCAGTATTTT
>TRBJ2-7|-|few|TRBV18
CASSPPLGHYEQYF
TGTGCCAGCTCACCACCCTTGGGGCATTACGAGCAGTACTTC
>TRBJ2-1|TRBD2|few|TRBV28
CASSSRITSGRNEQFF
TGTGCCAGCAGTTCTCGGATTACTAGCGGGAGGAATGAGCAGTTCTTC
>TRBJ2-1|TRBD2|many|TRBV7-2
CASSFKTSGRPEQFF
TGTGCCAGCAGCTTTAAGACTAGCGGGAGACCTGAGCAGTTCTTC
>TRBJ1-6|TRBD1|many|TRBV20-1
CSAREGAGSPLHF
TGCAGTGCTAGGGAGGGGGCGGGTTCACCCCTCCACTTT
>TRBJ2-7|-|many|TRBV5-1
CASSFFDGEQYF
TGCGCCAGCAGCTTTTTCGATGGGGAGCAGTACTTC
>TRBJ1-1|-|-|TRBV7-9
CASTRGREEAFF
TGTGCCAGCACCCGGGGAAGGGAGGAAGCTTTCTTT
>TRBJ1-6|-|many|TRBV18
CASSPTDQGSPLHF
TGTGCCAGCTCACCAACCGACCAGGGCTCACCCCTCCACTTT
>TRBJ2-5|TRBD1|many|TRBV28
CASSPRTGGIIETQYF
TGTGCCAGCAGTCCCCGGACAGGGGGTATTATAGAGACCCAGTACTTC
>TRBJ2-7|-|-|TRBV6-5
CASSSRAHEQYF
TGTGCCAGCAGTTCCCGGGCCCATGAGCAGTACTTC
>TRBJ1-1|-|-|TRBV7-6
CASSSSTVNTEAFF
TGTGCCAGCAGCTCCTCTACAGTGAACACTGAAGCTTTCTTT
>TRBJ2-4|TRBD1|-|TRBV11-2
CASSLVRGRNIQYF
TGTGCCAGCAGCTTAGTCAGGGGGCGCAACATTCAGTACTTC
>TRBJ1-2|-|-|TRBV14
CASSQAPSYGYTF
TGTGCCAGCAGCCAAGCACCGAGTTATGGCTACACCTTC
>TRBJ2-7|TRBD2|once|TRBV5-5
CASSASSGSSNEQYF
TGTGCCAGCAGCGCTTCAAGCGGGAGCTCCAACGAGCAGTACTTC
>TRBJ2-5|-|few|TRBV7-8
CASSFCEGGPGPQETQYF
TGTGCCAGCAGCTTCTGCGAGGGGGGCCCAGGGCCCCAAGAGACCCAGTACTTC
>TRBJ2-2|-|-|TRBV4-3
CASSQEWGPVGELFF
TGCGCCAGCAGCCAAGAATGGGGCCCCGTCGGGGAGCTGTTTTTT
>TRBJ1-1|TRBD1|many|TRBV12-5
CASGPKTGGLGTEAFF
TGTGCTAGTGGTCCCAAGACAGGGGGCCTAGGCACTGAAGCTTTCTTT
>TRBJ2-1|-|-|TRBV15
CATSLKGLREYNEQFF
TGTGCCACCAGCCTTAAGGGACTTAGGGAGTACAATGAGCAGTTCTTC
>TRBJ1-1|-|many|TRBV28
CASQNQGQGTEAFF
TGTGCCAGCCAGAACCAGGGACAAGGCACTGAAGCTTTCTTT
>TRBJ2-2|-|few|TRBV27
CASSPRGFVALGTGELFF
TGTGCCAGCAGTCCCCGCGGATTTGTCGCCCTTGGGACCGGGGAGCTGTTTTTT
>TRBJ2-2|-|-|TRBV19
CASTTRDTGELFF
TGTGCCAGTACCACCAGGGACACCGGGGAGCTGTTTTTT